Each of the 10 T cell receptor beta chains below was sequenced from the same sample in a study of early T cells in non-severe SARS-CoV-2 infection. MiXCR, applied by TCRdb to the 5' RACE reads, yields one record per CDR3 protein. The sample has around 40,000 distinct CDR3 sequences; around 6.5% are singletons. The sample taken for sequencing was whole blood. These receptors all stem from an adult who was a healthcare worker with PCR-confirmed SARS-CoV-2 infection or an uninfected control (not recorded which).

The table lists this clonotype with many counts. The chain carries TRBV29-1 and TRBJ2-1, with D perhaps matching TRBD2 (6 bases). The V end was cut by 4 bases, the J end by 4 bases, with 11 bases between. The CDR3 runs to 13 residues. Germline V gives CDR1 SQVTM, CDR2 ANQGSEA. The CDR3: CSVVTSSYNEQFF. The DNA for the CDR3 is TGCAGCGTTGTCACTAGCTCATACAATGAGCAGTTCTTC.

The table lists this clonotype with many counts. The CDR3 is CASSPLGQELGGELFF. The CDR3 bases are TGTGCCAGCAGCCCGCTCGGACAGGAATTGGGCGGGGAGCTGTTTTTT. The genes are TRBV7-8 and TRBJ2-2, with 7 bases fitting TRBD1. J gave up 7 bases and V 5 bases, and 13 bases lay outside the gene matches. Germline loops: CDR1 SGHVS, CDR2 FQNEAQ. This CDR3 contains 16 residues. The complete variable domain, with remaining parts taken from reference TRBV7-8 and TRBJ2-2, reads GAGVSQSPRYKVAKRGQDVALRCDPISGHVSLFWYQQALGQGPEFLTYFQNEAQLDKSGLPSDRFFAERPEGSVSTLKIQRTQQEDSAVYLCASSPLGQELGGELFFGEGSRLTVL.

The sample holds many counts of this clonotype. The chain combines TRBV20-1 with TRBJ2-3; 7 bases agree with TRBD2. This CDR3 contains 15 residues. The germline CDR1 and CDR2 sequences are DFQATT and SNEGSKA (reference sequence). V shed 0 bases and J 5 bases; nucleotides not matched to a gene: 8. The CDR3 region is CSARDRAGALDTQYF. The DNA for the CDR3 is TGCAGTGCTAGAGATCGGGCGGGAGCCTTAGATACGCAGTATTTT.

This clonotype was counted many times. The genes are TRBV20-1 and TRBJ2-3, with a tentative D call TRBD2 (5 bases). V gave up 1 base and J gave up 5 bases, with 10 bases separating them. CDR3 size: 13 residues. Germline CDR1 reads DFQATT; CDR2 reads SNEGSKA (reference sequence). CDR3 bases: TGCAGTGCTAGAGTCGTGGGAGTAGATACGCAGTATTTT. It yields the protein CSARVVGVDTQYF.

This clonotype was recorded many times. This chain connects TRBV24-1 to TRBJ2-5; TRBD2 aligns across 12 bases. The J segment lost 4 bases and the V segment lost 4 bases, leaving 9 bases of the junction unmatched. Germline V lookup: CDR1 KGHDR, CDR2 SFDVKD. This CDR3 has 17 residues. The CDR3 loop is CATSEASGLAGSETQYF. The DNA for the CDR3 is TGTGCCACCAGTGAGGCATCAGGACTAGCGGGATCAGAGACCCAGTACTTC.

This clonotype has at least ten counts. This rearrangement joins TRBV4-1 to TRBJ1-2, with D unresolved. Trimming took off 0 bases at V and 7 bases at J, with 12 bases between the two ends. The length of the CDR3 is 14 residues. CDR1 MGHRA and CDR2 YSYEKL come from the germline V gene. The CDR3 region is CASSQDSQMAGYTF. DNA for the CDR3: TGCGCCAGCAGCCAAGATAGTCAGATGGCTGGCTACACCTTC.

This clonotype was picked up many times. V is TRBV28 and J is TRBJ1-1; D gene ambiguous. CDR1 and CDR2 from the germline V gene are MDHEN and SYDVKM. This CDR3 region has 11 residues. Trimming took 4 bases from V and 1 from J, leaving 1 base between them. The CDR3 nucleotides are TGTGCCAGCAGTTCGAACACTGAAGCTTTCTTT. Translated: CASSSNTEAFF.

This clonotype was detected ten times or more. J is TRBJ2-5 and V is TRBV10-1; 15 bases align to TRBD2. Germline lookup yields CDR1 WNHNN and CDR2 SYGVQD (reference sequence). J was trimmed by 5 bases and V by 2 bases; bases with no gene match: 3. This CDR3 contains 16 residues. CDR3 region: CASSEGLAGGGETQYF. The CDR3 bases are TGCGCCAGCAGTGAGGGACTAGCGGGAGGGGGGGAGACCCAGTACTTC.

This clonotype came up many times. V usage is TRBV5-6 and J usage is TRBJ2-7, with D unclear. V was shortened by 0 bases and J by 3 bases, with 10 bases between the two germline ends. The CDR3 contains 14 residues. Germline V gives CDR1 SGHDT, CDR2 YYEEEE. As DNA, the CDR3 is TGTGCCAGCAGCTTGGGTCCTGGGGTCTACGAGCAGTACTTC. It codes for CASSLGPGVYEQYF.

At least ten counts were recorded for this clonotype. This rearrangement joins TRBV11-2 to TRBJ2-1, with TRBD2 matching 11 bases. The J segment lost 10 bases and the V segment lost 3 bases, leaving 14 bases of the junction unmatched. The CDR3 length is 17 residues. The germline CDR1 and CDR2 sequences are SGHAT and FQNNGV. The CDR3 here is CASSFRLAGMEAKEQFF. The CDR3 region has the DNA TGTGCCAGCAGCTTCCGACTAGCGGGAATGGAGGCCAAAGAGCAGTTCTTC.